This T cell receptor beta chain was recovered during a study of sequential checkpoint blockade in melanoma. As for the study in general: Each arm's sequence ended with maintenance nivolumab.

The treatment here: randomized to nivolumab then ipilimumab (arm A) or the reverse (arm B). Patients had received no earlier DNA-damaging chemotherapy. Live CD3+CD8+ CD19− CD56− cells were sorted from PBMCs. The V and J ends lost 6 bases and 2 bases respectively, with 25 bases between them. Germline V gene sequence: CDR1 SEHNR, CDR2 FQNEAQ (reference sequence). The CDR3 spans 18 residues. Only in-frame clones appear in the TCRdb table, and some are missing; sequencing was by immunoSEQ multiplex PCR. Among 20,000 or so clones listed, about 80% were seen once. The chain joins TRBV7-9 to TRBJ1-2, with TRBD1 as a possible D gene (5 bases). The sequencing used CD8+ T cells sorted from blood (inferred from file names), collected from a patient given nivolumab and ipilimumab in sequence. This receptor was obtained from a human donor with melanoma. In DNA form, the CDR3 reads TGTGCCAGCAGTCCTTCGGGAGGGGAAGGTCTAAGGAACTATGGCTACACCTTC. This encodes CASSPSGGEGLRNYGYTF.